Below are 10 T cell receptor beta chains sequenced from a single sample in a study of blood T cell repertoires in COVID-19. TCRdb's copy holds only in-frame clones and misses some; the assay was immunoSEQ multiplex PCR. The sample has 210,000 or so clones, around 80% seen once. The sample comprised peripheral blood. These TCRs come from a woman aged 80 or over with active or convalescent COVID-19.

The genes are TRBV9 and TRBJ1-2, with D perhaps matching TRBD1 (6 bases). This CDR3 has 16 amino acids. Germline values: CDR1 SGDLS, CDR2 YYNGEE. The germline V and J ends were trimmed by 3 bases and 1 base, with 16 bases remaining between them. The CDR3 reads CASSDPDRRINYGYTF. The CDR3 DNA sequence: TGTGCCAGCAGCGACCCCGACAGGCGGATTAACTATGGCTACACCTTC.

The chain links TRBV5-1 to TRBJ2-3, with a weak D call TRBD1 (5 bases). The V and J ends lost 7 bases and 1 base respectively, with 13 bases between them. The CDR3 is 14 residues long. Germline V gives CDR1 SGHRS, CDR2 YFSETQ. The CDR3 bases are TGCGCCAGCTCAACGCAAGGGGGCACAGATACGCAGTATTTT. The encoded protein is CASSTQGGTDTQYF.

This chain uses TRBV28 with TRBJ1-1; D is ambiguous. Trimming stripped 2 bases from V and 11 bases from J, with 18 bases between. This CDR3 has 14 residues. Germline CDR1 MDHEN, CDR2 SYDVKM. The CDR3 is CASSLGLITSGAFF. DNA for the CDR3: TGTGCCAGCAGTTTAGGGCTCATAACGTCTGGGGCTTTCTTT.

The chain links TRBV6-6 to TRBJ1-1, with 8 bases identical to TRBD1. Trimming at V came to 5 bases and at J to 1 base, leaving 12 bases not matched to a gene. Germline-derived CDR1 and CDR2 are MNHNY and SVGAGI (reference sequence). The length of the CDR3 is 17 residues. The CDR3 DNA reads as TGTGCCAGCAGTCGTTGGAGTACAGGGGGGAGGAACACTGAAGCTTTCTTT. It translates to CASSRWSTGGRNTEAFF.

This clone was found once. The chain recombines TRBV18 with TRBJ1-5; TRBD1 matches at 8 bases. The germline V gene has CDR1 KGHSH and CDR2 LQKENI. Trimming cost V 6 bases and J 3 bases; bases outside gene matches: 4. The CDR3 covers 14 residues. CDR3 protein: CASSLGQVNQPQHF. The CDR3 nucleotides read TGTGCCAGCTCCCTGGGACAGGTCAATCAGCCCCAGCATTTT.

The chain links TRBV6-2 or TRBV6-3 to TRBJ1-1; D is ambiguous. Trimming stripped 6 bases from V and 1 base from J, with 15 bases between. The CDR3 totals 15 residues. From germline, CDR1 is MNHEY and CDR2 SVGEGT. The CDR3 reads CASSDPTVGNTEAFF. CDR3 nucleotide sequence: TGTGCCAGCAGCGATCCTACAGTGGGGAACACTGAAGCTTTCTTT.

CDR3 bases: TGTGCCACCAGCAGAGATGGACAGGGGCAGTTCTTC. Translating gives CATSRDGQGQFF. The rearrangement uses TRBV15 and TRBJ2-1, with TRBD1 matching 8 bases. Germline V gene lookup returns CDR1 LNHNV and CDR2 YYDKDF (reference sequence). Trimming cost V 0 bases and J 12 bases; bases outside gene matches: 1. The CDR3 totals 12 residues.

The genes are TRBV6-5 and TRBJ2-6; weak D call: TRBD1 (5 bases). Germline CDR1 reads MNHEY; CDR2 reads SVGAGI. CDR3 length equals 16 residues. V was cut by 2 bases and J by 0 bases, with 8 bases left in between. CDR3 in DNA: TGTGCCAGCAGTTACCAGGGATTCTCTGGGGCCAACGTCCTGACTTTC. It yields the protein CASSYQGFSGANVLTF.

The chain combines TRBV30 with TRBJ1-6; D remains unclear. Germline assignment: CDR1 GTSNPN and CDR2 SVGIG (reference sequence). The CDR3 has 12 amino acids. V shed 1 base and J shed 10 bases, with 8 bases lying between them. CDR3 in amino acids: CAWSELKSPLHF. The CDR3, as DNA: TGTGCCTGGAGTGAACTCAAGTCACCCCTCCACTTT.

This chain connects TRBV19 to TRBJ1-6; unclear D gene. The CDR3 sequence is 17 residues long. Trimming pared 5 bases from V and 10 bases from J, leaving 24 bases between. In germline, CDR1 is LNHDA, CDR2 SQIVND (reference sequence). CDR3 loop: CASSPHPGESPLSPLHF. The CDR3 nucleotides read TGTGCCAGTAGTCCCCATCCGGGAGAAAGCCCACTCTCACCCCTCCACTTT. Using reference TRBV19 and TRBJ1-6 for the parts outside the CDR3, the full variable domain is DGGITQSPKYLFRKEGQNVTLSCEQNLNHDAMYWYRQDPGQGLRLIYYSQIVNDFQKGDIAEGYSVSREKKESFPLTVTSAQKNPTAFYLCASSPHPGESPLSPLHFGNGTRLTVT.